The 8 T cell receptor beta chains presented below share a single source sample, sequenced in a study of CD4+ T cells in melanoma. TCRdb's copy holds only in-frame clones and misses some; the assay was immunoSEQ multiplex PCR. The data hold about 140,000 clones, with 80% to 95% observed a single time. These receptors all stem from a human donor with melanoma.

The J gene is TRBJ2-5, the V gene TRBV5-5, with D hard to call. The ends were cut back, 2 bases at V and 4 bases at J, with 9 bases in the middle. This CDR3 is 13 amino acids long. From germline, CDR1 is SGHKS and CDR2 YYEKEE (reference sequence). The CDR3 region is CASSFDTGETQYF. The CDR3, as DNA: TGTGCCAGCAGCTTCGATACCGGAGAGACCCAGTACTTC.

The chain has TRBV5-1 and TRBJ1-2, with 10 bases matching TRBD1. Trimming cost V 4 bases and J 7 bases; bases outside gene matches: 13. CDR1 is SGHRS, CDR2 YFSETQ, per germline. The CDR3 totals 16 residues. In DNA, the CDR3 is TGCGCCAGCAGCACCAACCCCGGGACAGGGGCCACTGGCTACACCTTC. Residues: CASSTNPGTGATGYTF.

The sample holds one count of this clone. The chain joins TRBV9 to TRBJ2-3; 7 bases are a match to TRBD1. Unmatched junction bases numbered 4, after V lost 7 bases and J lost 2 bases. Germline V gives CDR1 SGDLS, CDR2 YYNGEE. The CDR3 runs to 13 residues. CDR3 residues: CASGGQLTDTQYF. In nucleotides, the CDR3 is TGTGCCAGCGGGGGACAGCTCACAGATACGCAGTATTTT.

CDR3 in DNA: TGCGCCAGCAGCTTGGCGGCGGGGGGAGGCACAGATACGCAGTATTTT. Protein: CASSLAAGGGTDTQYF. The chain recombines TRBV5-1 with TRBJ2-3; 8 bases line up with TRBD2. The CDR3 runs to 16 residues. Per the germline V gene, CDR1 is SGHRS and CDR2 is YFSETQ. Trimming cost V 0 bases and J 1 base; bases outside gene matches: 4.

The chain recombines TRBV19 with TRBJ1-1; the D gene is possibly TRBD1 (5 bases). V shed 3 bases and J shed 4 bases, with 15 bases lying between them. Germline V lookup: CDR1 LNHDA, CDR2 SQIVND (reference sequence). This CDR3 is built from 15 residues. The CDR3 spells CASSISGGLSTEAFF. CDR3 DNA: TGTGCCAGTAGTATTAGTGGGGGGTTGAGCACTGAAGCTTTCTTT.

This chain links TRBV4-1 with TRBJ1-1, with D unresolved. There are 16 residues in the CDR3. Germline values: CDR1 MGHRA, CDR2 YSYEKL. Deletions cut 0 bases from V and 2 bases from J, with 13 bases between. CDR3 DNA sequence: TGCGCCAGCAGCCAAGAACGGGCGTGGGGAAACACTGAAGCTTTCTTT. As protein: CASSQERAWGNTEAFF.

The gene calls are TRBV7-2 and TRBJ2-1; 7 bases agree with TRBD1. The CDR3 sequence is 12 residues long. The ends lost 5 bases at V and 9 bases at J; junction bases unmatched: 4. In germline, CDR1 is SGHTA, CDR2 FQGNSA. CDR3 sequence: CASSLRQGEQFF. DNA for the CDR3: TGTGCCAGCAGCCTTCGACAGGGTGAGCAGTTCTTC.

The V call is TRBV5-4, the J call TRBJ2-2, with D possibly being TRBD1 (5 bases). V gave up 7 bases and J gave up 7 bases, with 17 bases separating them. CDR1 is SGHNT, CDR2 YYREEE, per germline (reference sequence). The CDR3 covers 14 residues. The CDR3 reads CASGVDPRGGELFF. The CDR3 DNA is TGTGCCAGCGGCGTGGACCCTAGGGGCGGGGAGCTGTTTTTT.